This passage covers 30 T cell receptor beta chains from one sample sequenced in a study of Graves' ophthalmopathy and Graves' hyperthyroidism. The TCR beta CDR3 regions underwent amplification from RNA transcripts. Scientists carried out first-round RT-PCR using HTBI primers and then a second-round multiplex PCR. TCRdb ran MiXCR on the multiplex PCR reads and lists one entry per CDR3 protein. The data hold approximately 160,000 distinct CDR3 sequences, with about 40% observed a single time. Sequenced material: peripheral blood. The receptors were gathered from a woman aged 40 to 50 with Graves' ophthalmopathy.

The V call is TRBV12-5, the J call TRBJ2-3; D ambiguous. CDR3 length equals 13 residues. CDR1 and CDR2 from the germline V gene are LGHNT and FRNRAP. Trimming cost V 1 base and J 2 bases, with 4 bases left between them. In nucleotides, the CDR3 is TGTGCTAGTGGTTTGGGCAACACAGATACGCAGTATTTT. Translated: CASGLGNTDTQYF.

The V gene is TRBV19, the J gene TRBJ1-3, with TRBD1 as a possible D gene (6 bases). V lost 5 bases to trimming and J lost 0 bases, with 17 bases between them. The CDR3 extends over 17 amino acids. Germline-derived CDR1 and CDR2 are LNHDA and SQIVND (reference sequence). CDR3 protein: CASSDPGHPSSGNTIYF. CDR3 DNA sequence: TGTGCCAGTAGTGACCCGGGACACCCGAGCTCTGGAAACACCATATATTTT.

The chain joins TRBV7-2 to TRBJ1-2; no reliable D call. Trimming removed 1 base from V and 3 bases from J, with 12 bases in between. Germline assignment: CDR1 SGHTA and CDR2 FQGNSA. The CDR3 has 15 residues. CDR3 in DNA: TGTGCCAGCAGCTTAGTACTGGGTTCCGACTATGGCTACACCTTC. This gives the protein CASSLVLGSDYGYTF.

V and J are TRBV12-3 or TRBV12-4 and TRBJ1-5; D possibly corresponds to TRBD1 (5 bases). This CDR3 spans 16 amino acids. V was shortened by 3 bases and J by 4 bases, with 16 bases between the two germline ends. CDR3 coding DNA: TGTGCCAGCAGTTTGGTGGCAGGGATGGGAAATCAGCCCCAGCATTTT. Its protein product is CASSLVAGMGNQPQHF.

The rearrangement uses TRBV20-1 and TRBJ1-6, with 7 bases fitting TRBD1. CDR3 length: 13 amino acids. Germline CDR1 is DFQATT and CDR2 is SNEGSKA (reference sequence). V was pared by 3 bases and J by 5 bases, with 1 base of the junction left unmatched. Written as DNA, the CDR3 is TGCAGTGCTAGCGGGACAGATAATTCACCCCTCCACTTT. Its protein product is CSASGTDNSPLHF.

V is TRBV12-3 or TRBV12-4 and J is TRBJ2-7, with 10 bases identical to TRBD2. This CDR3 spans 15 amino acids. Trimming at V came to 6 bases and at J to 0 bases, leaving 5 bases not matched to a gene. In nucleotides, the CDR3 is TGTGCCAGCAGGAAAGCTAGCGGGAGCTCCTACGAGCAGTACTTC. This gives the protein CASRKASGSSYEQYF.

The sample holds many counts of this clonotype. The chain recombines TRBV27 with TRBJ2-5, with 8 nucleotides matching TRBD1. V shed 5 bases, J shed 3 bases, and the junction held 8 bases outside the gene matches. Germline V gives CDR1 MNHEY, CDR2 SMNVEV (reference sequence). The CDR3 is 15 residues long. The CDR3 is CASSADRVREETQYF. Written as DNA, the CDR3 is TGTGCCAGCAGTGCGGACAGGGTCCGTGAAGAGACCCAGTACTTC.

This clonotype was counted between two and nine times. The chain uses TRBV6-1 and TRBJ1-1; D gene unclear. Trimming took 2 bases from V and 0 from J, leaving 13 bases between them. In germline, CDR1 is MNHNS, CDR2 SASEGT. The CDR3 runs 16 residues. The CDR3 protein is CASSEPSSPMNTEAFF. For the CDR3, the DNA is TGTGCCAGCAGTGAACCCTCCAGTCCCATGAACACTGAAGCTTTCTTT.

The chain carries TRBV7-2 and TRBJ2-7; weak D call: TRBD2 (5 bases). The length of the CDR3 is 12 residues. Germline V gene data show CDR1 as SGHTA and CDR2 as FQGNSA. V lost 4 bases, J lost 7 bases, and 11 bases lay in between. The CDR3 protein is CASSSVGGEQYF. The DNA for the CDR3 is TGTGCCAGCAGCTCAGTTGGCGGGGAGCAGTACTTC.

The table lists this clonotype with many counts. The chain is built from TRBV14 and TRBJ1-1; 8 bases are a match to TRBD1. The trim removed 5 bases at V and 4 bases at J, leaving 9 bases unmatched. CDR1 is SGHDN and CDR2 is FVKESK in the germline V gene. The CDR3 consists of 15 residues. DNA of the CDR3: TGTGCCAGCAGCATGGGACAGGCACGGGGCACTGAAGCTTTCTTT. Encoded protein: CASSMGQARGTEAFF.

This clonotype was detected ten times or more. The CDR3 region is CASSRQGGVNTEAFF. Here the CDR3 DNA reads TGTGCCAGCAGTCGACAGGGAGGCGTGAACACTGAAGCTTTCTTT. The chain carries TRBV5-5 and TRBJ1-1; 7 nucleotides agree with TRBD1. V was clipped by 5 bases and J by 0 bases; unmatched bases: 7. Germline V gene lookup returns CDR1 SGHKS and CDR2 YYEKEE (reference sequence). The CDR3 spans 15 residues.

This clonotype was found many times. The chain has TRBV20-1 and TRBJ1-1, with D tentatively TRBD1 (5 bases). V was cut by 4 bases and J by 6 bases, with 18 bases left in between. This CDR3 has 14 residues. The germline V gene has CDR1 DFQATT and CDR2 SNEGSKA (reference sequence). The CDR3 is CSAKAGTAFSEAFF. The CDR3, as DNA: TGCAGTGCTAAAGCCGGGACGGCTTTTTCTGAAGCTTTCTTT.

DNA of the CDR3: TGTGCCAGCAGTTTATATGGCGGGAGGACTAGCGGGGGGGAGACCCAGTACTTC. Amino acid sequence: CASSLYGGRTSGGETQYF. The chain combines TRBV28 with TRBJ2-5, with 14 bases identical to TRBD2. In germline, CDR1 is MDHEN, CDR2 SYDVKM. V lost 1 base and J lost 5; bases outside the gene matches: 9. The CDR3 spans 18 residues.

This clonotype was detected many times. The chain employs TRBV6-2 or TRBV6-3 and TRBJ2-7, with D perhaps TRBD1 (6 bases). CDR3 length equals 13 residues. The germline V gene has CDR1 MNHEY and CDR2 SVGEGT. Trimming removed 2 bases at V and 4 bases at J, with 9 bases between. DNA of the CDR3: TGTGCCAGCAGTTACGACAGGAGATACGAGCAGTACTTC. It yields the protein CASSYDRRYEQYF.

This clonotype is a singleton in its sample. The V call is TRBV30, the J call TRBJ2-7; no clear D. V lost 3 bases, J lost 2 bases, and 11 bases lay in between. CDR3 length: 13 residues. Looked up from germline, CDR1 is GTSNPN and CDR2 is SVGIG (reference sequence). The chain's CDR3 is CAWRGFPAYEQYF. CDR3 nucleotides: TGTGCCTGGAGGGGGTTCCCCGCCTACGAGCAGTACTTC. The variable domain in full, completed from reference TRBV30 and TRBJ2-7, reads SQTIHQWPATLVQPVGSPLSLECTVEGTSNPNLYWYRQAAGRGLQLLFYSVGIGQISSEVPQNLSASRPQDRQFILSSKKLLLSDSGFYLCAWRGFPAYEQYFGPGTRLTVT.

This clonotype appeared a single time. CDR3 in amino acids: CATSRDGAGGSEAFF. The CDR3 coding sequence is TGTGCCACCAGCAGAGATGGAGCGGGGGGATCTGAAGCTTTCTTT. The chain joins TRBV15 to TRBJ1-1; the D gene is possibly TRBD1 (5 bases). In germline, CDR1 is LNHNV, CDR2 YYDKDF (reference sequence). Trimming removed 0 bases at V and 6 bases at J, with 14 bases between. The CDR3 length is 15 residues.

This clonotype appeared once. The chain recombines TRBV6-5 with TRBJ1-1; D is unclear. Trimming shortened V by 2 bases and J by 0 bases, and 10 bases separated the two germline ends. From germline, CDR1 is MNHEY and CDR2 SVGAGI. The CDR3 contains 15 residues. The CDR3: CASSYGVEMNTEAFF. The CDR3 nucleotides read TGTGCCAGCAGTTACGGGGTTGAGATGAACACTGAAGCTTTCTTT.

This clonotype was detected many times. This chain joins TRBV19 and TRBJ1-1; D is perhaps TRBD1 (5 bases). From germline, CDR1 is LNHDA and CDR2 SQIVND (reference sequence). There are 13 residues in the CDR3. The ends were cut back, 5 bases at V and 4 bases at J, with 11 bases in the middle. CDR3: CASSEQGPTEAFF. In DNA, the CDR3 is TGTGCCAGTAGTGAGCAGGGCCCCACTGAAGCTTTCTTT.

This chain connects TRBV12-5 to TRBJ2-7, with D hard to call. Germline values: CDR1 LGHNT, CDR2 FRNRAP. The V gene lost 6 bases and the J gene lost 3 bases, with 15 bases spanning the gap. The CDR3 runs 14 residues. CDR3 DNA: TGTGCTAGTGGCTTGAAGGGTGAAGTCTACGAGCAGTACTTC. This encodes CASGLKGEVYEQYF.

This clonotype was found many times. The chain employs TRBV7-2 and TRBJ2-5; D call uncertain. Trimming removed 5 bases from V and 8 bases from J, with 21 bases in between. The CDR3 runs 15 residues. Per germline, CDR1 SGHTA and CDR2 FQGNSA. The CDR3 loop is CASSPSTARQGTQYF. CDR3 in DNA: TGTGCCAGCAGCCCGTCGACGGCCCGCCAAGGAACCCAGTACTTC. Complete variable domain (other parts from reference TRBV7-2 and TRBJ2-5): GAGVSQSPSNKVTEKGKDVELRCDPISGHTALYWYRQSLGQGLEFLIYFQGNSAPDKSGLPSDRFSAERTGGSVSTLTIQRTQQEDSAVYLCASSPSTARQGTQYFGPGTRLLVL.

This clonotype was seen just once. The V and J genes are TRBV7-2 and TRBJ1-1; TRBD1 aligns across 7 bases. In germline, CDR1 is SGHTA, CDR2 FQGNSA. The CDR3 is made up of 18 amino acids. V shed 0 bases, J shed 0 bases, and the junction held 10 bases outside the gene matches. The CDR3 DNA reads TGTGCCAGCAGCTTAGCGCGTGGGGACAGACTTTTGAACACTGAAGCTTTCTTT. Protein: CASSLARGDRLLNTEAFF.

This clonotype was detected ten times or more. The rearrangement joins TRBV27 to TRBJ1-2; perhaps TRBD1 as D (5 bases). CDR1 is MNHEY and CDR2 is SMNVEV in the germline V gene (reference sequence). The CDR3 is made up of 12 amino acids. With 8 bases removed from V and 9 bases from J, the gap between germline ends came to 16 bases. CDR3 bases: TGTGCCAGCGGTCTAGGAGGGGCGAGCTACACCTTC. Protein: CASGLGGASYTF.

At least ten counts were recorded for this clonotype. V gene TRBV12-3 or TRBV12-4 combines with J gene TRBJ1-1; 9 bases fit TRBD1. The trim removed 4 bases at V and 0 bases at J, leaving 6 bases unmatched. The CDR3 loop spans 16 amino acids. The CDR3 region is CASSSSGQGLNTEAFF. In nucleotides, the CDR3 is TGTGCCAGCAGTTCCTCGGGACAGGGTTTGAACACTGAAGCTTTCTTT.

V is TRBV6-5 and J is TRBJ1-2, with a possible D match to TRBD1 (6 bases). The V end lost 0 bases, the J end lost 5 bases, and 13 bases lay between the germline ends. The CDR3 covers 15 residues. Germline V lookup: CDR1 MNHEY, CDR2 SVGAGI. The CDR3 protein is CASSYSRGPTYGYTF. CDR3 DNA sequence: TGTGCCAGCAGTTACTCGCGGGGGCCCACGTATGGCTACACCTTC.

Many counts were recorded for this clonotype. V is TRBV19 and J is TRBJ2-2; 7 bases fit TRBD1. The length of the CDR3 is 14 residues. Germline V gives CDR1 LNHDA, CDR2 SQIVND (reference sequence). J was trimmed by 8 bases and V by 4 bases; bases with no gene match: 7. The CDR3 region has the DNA TGTGCCAGTAGTAGGGACAGCTCTAAAGGGGAGCTGTTTTTT. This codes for CASSRDSSKGELFF. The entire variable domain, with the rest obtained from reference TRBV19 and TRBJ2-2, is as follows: DGGITQSPKYLFRKEGQNVTLSCEQNLNHDAMYWYRQDPGQGLRLIYYSQIVNDFQKGDIAEGYSVSREKKESFPLTVTSAQKNPTAFYLCASSRDSSKGELFFGEGSRLTVL.

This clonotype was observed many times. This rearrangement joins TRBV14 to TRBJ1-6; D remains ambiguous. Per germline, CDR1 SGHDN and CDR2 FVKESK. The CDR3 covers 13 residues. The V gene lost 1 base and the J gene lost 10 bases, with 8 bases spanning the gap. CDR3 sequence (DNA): TGTGCCAGCAGCCAAGCCAAGCGATCACCCCTCCACTTT. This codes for CASSQAKRSPLHF.

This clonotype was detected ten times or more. The CDR3 spells CASSFRTGPWETQYF. CDR3 bases: TGTGCCAGCAGCTTCCGGACAGGGCCCTGGGAGACCCAGTACTTC. This chain connects TRBV11-3 to TRBJ2-5, with TRBD1 matching over 8 bases. The CDR3 runs to 15 residues. Germline V gives CDR1 SGHNT, CDR2 YENEEA. V lost 3 bases to trimming and J lost 5 bases; unmatched junction nucleotides: 8. Using reference TRBV11-3 and TRBJ2-5 for the parts outside the CDR3, the full variable domain is EAGVVQSPRYKIIEKKQPVAFWCNPISGHNTLYWYLQNLGQGPELLIRYENEEAVDDSQLPKDRFSAERLKGVDSTLKIQPAELGDSAVYLCASSFRTGPWETQYFGPGTRLLVL.

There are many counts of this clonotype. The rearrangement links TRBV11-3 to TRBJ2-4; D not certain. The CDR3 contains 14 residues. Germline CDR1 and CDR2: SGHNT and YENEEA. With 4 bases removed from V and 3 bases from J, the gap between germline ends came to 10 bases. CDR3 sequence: CASSSTDFKNIQYF. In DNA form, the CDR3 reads TGTGCCAGCAGCTCAACAGATTTCAAAAACATTCAGTACTTC.

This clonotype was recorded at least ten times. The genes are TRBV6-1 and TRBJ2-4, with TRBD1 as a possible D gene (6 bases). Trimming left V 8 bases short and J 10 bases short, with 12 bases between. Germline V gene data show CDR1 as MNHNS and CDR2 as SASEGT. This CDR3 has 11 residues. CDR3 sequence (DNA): TGTGCCAGCGACAGGAACATGATTCAGTACTTC. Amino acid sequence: CASDRNMIQYF.

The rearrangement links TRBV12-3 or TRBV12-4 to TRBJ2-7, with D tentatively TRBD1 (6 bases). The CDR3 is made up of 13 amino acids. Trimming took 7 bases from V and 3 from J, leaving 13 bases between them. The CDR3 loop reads CASTPTGNYEQYF. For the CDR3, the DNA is TGTGCCAGCACCCCGACAGGTAACTACGAGCAGTACTTC.